This entry lists 5 T cell receptor beta chains sequenced from one sample in a study of cytomegalovirus exposure and HLA in healthy donors (dated by TCRdb to about 2017). The library was made by the immunoSEQ multiplex PCR assay. For the multiplex PCR, a mixture combining 60 forward primers for TCR Vbeta segments and 13 reverse primers for TCR Jbeta segments was used. In its TCRdb copy, this immuneACCESS table keeps in-frame sequences only and misses some clones. Where compared with another copy, unresolved V genes explain less than half of these, and the others have no known cause. The sample data list about 200,000 clones, and around 80% of these were observed just once. About 3.1% of the sample is held by the ten biggest clonotypes. Sequenced: PBMCs. Every receptor here comes from a man between 25 and 39 years old in good health and CMV-seronegative.

The rearrangement uses TRBV7-8 and TRBJ2-7; possibly TRBD1 for D (6 bases). Deletions cut 4 bases from V and 0 bases from J, with 13 bases between. This CDR3 contains 15 residues. Germline assignment: CDR1 SGHVS and CDR2 FQNEAQ. The CDR3 region is CASSSRDTFSYEQYF. The DNA for the CDR3 is TGTGCCAGCAGCTCCCGGGACACTTTCTCCTACGAGCAGTACTTC.

The J gene is TRBJ1-2, the V gene TRBV19; TRBD1 aligns across 9 bases. CDR1 and CDR2 (germline): LNHDA, SQIVND (reference sequence). Trimming took 1 base from V and 2 from J; bases not matched to a gene: 2. The length of the CDR3 is 15 residues. The CDR3 is CASSIAGQGNYGYTF. In DNA form, the CDR3 reads TGTGCCAGTAGTATAGCTGGACAGGGGAACTATGGCTACACCTTC.

The V call is TRBV28, the J call TRBJ1-6; D not resolved. The CDR3 runs to 15 residues. Trimming removed 5 bases from V and 6 bases from J, with 14 bases in between. Germline V gene lookup returns CDR1 MDHEN and CDR2 SYDVKM. CDR3 amino acids: CASSTLSLSNSPLHF. The DNA of the CDR3 is TGTGCCAGCAGTACCCTAAGCCTATCTAATTCACCCCTCCACTTT.

The chain joins TRBV11-2 to TRBJ2-1; no definite D call. There are 13 residues in the CDR3. Trimming pared 5 bases from V and 7 bases from J, leaving 12 bases between. The germline gives CDR1 SGHAT, CDR2 FQNNGV. CDR3 sequence reads: CASSPTPGNEQFF. CDR3 DNA sequence: TGTGCCAGCAGCCCGACTCCTGGGAATGAGCAGTTCTTC.

The CDR3 DNA is TGCGCCAGCAGCTTGACGGGTCCTGGCGAGCAGTACTTC. Translation gives CASSLTGPGEQYF. V usage is TRBV5-1 and J usage is TRBJ2-7; no reliable D call. Germline V gene sequence: CDR1 SGHRS, CDR2 YFSETQ. There are 13 residues in the CDR3. Trimming took off 1 base at V and 6 bases at J, with 11 bases between the two ends.